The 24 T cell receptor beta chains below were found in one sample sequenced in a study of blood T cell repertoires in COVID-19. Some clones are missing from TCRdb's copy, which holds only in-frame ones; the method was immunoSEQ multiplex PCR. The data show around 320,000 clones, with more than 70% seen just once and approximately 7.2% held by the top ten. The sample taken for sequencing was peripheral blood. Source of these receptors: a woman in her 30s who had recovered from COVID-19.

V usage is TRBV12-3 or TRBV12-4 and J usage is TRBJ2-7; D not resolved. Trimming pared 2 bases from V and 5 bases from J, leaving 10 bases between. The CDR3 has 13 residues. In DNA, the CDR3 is TGTGCCAGCAGTTTATGGCCCGCAGACGAGCAGTACTTC. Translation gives CASSLWPADEQYF.

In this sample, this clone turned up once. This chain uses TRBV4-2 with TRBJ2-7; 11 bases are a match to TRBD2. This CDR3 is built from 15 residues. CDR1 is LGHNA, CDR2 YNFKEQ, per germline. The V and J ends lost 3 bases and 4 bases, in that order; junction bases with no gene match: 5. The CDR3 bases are TGTGCCAGCAGCCACGGGCTAGCGGGGGGTTACGAGCAGTACTTC. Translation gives CASSHGLAGGYEQYF.

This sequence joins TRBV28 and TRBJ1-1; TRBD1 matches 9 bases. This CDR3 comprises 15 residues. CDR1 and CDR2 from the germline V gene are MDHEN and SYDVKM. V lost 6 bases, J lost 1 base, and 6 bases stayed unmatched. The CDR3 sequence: CASRGTGFGNTEAFF. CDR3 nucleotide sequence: TGTGCCAGCAGGGGGACAGGGTTCGGGAACACTGAAGCTTTCTTT. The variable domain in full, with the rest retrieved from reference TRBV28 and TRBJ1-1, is DVKVTQSSRYLVKRTGEKVFLECVQDMDHENMFWYRQDPGLGLRLIYFSYDVKMKEKGDIPEGYSVSREKKERFSLILESASTNQTSMYLCASRGTGFGNTEAFFGQGTRLTVV.

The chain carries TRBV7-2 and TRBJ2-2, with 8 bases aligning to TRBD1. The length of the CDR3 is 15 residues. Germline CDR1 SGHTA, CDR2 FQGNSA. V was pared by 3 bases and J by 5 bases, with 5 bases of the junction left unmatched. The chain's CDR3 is CASSLGQVRTGELFF. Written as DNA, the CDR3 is TGTGCCAGCAGCTTGGGACAGGTTAGGACCGGGGAGCTGTTTTTT. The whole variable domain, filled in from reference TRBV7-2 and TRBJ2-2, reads GAGVSQSPSNKVTEKGKDVELRCDPISGHTALYWYRQSLGQGLEFLIYFQGNSAPDKSGLPSDRFSAERTGGSVSTLTIQRTQQEDSAVYLCASSLGQVRTGELFFGEGSRLTVL.

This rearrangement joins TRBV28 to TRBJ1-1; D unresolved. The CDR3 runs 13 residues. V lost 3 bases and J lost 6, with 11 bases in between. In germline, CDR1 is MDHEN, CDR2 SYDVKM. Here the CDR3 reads CASSLPPMAEAFF. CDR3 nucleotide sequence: TGTGCCAGCAGTTTGCCCCCTATGGCTGAAGCTTTCTTT.

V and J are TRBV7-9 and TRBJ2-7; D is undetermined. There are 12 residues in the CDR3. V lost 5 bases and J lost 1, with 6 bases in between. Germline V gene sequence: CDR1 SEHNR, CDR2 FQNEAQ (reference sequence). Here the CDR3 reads CASSHWSYEQYF. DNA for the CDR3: TGTGCCAGCAGCCACTGGTCCTACGAGCAGTACTTC. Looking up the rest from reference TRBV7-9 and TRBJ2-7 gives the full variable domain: DTGVSQNPRHKITKRGQNVTFRCDPISEHNRLYWYRQTLGQGPEFLTYFQNEAQLEKSRLLSDRFSAERPKGSFSTLEIQRTEQGDSAMYLCASSHWSYEQYFGPGTRLTVT.

The CDR3 region is CASSGAGPSSYNEQFF. The CDR3, as DNA: TGTGCCAGCAGTGGGGCAGGCCCAAGCTCCTACAATGAGCAGTTCTTC. The rearrangement uses TRBV2 and TRBJ2-1; no firm D call. The CDR3 consists of 16 residues. V shed 4 bases and J shed 0 bases, with 13 bases lying between them. Looked up from germline, CDR1 is SNHLY and CDR2 is FYNNEI. Drawing the rest from reference TRBV2 and TRBJ2-1, the complete variable domain is EPEVTQTPSHQVTQMGQEVILRCVPISNHLYFYWYRQILGQKVEFLVSFYNNEISEKSEIFDDQFSVERPDGSNFTLKIRSTKLEDSAMYFCASSGAGPSSYNEQFFGPGTRLTVL.

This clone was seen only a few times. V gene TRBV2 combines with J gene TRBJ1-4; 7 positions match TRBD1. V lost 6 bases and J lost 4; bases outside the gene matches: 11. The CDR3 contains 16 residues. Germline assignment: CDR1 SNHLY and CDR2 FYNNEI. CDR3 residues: CASRTGLRPNNEKLFF. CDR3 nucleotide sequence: TGTGCCAGCAGGACAGGGCTACGACCAAATAATGAAAAACTGTTTTTT.

CDR3 amino acids: CASSDLRVDTGELFF. The CDR3 nucleotides read TGTGCCAGCTCAGACCTCAGGGTTGACACCGGGGAGCTGTTTTTT. The genes are TRBV18 and TRBJ2-2; D may be TRBD1 (5 bases). The CDR3 is 15 residues long. Trimming left V 5 bases short and J 3 bases short, with 13 bases between. Germline V gives CDR1 KGHSH, CDR2 LQKENI.

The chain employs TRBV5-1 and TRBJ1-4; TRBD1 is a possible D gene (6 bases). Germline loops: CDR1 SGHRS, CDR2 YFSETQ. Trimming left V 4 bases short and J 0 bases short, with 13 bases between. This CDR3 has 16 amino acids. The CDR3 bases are TGCGCCAGCAGCCCACGGGGACATGCAACTAATGAAAAACTGTTTTTT. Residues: CASSPRGHATNEKLFF. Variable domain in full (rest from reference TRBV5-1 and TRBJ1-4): KAGVTQTPRYLIKTRGQQVTLSCSPISGHRSVSWYQQTPGQGLQFLFEYFSETQRNKGNFPGRFSGRQFSNSRSEMNVSTLELGDSALYLCASSPRGHATNEKLFFGSGTQLSVL.

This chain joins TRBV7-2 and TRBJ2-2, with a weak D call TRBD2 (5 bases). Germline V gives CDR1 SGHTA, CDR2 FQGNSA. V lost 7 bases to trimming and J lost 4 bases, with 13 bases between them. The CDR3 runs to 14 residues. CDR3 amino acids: CASTFQSGTGELFF. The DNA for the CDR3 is TGTGCCAGCACCTTCCAAAGCGGCACCGGGGAGCTGTTTTTT.

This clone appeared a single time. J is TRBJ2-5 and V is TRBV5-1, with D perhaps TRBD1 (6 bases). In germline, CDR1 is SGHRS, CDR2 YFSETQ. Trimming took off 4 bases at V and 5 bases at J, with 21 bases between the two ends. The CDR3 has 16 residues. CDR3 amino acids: CASSQETQGSWETQYF. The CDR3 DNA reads TGCGCCAGCAGCCAGGAGACCCAGGGGAGTTGGGAGACCCAGTACTTC. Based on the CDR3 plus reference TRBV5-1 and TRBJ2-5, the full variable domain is KAGVTQTPRYLIKTRGQQVTLSCSPISGHRSVSWYQQTPGQGLQFLFEYFSETQRNKGNFPGRFSGRQFSNSRSEMNVSTLELGDSALYLCASSQETQGSWETQYFGPGTRLLVL.

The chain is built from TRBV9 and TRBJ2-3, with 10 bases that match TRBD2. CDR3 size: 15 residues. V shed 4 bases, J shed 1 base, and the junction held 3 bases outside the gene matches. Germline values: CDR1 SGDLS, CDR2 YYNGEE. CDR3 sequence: CASSTTSGGTDTQYF. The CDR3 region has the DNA TGTGCCAGCAGCACTACTAGCGGGGGCACAGATACGCAGTATTTT.

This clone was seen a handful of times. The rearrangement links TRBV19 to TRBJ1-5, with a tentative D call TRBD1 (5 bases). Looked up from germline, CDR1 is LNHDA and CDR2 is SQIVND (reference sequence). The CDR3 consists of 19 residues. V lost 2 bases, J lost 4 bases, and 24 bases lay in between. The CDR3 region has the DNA TGTGCCAGTAGTATAACCTATCAGTTCTTAGGGGTTGCAAATCAGCCCCAGCATTTT. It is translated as CASSITYQFLGVANQPQHF.

Here the CDR3 DNA reads TGTGCCAGCAGCGTTTCTAGCGGGGGGCGAGAGACCCAGTACTTC. Its protein product is CASSVSSGGRETQYF. This chain uses TRBV9 with TRBJ2-5; TRBD2 agrees at 11 bases. V shed 2 bases, J shed 4 bases, and the junction held 4 bases outside the gene matches. This CDR3 comprises 15 residues. CDR1 and CDR2 (germline): SGDLS, YYNGEE.

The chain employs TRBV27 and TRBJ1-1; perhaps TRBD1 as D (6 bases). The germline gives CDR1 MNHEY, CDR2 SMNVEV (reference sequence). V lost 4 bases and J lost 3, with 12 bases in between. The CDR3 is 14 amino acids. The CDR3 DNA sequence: TGTGCCAGCAGTTCACAGGGAGACTACACTGAAGCTTTCTTT. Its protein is CASSSQGDYTEAFF.

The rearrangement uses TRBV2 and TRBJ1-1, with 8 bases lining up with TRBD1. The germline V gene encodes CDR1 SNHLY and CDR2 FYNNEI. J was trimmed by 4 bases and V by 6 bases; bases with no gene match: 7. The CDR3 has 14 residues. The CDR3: CASSAQGAGTEAFF. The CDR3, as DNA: TGTGCCAGCAGCGCCCAGGGGGCGGGCACTGAAGCTTTCTTT.

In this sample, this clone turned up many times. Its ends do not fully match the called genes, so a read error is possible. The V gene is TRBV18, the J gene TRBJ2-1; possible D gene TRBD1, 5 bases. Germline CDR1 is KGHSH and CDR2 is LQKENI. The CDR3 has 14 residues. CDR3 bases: TGTGCCAGCTCAGCACCCGGCAGGGCCCATGAGCAGTTCTTC. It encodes CASSAPGRAHEQFF.

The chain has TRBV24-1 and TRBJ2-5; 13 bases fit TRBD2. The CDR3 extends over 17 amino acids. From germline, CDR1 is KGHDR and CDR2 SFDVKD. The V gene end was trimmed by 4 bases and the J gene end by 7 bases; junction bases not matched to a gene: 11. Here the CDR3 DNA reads TGTGCCACCAGTGACCTTGGACTAGCGGGGGCCCCAGGGACCCAGTACTTC. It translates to CATSDLGLAGAPGTQYF.

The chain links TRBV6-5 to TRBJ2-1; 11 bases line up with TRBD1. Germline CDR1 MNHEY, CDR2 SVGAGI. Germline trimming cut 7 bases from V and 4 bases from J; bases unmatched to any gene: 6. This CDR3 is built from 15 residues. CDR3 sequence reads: CASTADRGLYNEQFF. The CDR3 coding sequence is TGTGCCAGCACCGCGGACAGGGGGCTTTACAATGAGCAGTTCTTC.

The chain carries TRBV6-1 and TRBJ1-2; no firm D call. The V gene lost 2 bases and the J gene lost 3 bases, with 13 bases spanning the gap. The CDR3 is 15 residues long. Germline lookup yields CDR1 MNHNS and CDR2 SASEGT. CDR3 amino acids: CASSELAATDYGYTF. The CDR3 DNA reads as TGTGCCAGCAGTGAACTTGCGGCAACTGACTATGGCTACACCTTC.

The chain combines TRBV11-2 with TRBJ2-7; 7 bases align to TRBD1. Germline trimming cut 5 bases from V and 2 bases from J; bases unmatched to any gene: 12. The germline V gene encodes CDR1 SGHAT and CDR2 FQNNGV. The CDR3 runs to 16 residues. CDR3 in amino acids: CASSQKKRQGTYEQYF. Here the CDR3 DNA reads TGTGCCAGCAGCCAAAAGAAACGACAGGGAACCTACGAGCAGTACTTC. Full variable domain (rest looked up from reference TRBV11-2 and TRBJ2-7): EAGVAQSPRYKIIEKRQSVAFWCNPISGHATLYWYQQILGQGPKLLIQFQNNGVVDDSQLPKDRFSAERLKGVDSTLKIQPAKLEDSAVYLCASSQKKRQGTYEQYFGPGTRLTVT.

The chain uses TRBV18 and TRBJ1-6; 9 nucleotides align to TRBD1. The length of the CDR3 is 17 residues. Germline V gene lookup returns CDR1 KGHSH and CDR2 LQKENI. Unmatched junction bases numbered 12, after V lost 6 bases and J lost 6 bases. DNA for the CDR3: TGTGCCAGCTCGTCGAATCCGGGACAGGGTTCTAATTCACCCCTCCACTTT. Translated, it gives CASSSNPGQGSNSPLHF. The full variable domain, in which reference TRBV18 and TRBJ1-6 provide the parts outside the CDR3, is NAGVMQNPRHLVRRRGQEARLRCSPMKGHSHVYWYRQLPEEGLKFMVYLQKENIIDESGMPKERFSAEFPKEGPSILRIQQVVRGDSAAYFCASSSNPGQGSNSPLHFGNGTRLTVT.

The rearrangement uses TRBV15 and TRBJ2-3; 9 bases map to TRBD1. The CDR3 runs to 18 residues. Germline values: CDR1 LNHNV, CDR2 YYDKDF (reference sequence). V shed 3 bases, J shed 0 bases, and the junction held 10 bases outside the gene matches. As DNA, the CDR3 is TGTGCCACCAGCAGGACCGCAACACAGGGGGCGAGCACAGATACGCAGTATTTT. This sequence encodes CATSRTATQGASTDTQYF.